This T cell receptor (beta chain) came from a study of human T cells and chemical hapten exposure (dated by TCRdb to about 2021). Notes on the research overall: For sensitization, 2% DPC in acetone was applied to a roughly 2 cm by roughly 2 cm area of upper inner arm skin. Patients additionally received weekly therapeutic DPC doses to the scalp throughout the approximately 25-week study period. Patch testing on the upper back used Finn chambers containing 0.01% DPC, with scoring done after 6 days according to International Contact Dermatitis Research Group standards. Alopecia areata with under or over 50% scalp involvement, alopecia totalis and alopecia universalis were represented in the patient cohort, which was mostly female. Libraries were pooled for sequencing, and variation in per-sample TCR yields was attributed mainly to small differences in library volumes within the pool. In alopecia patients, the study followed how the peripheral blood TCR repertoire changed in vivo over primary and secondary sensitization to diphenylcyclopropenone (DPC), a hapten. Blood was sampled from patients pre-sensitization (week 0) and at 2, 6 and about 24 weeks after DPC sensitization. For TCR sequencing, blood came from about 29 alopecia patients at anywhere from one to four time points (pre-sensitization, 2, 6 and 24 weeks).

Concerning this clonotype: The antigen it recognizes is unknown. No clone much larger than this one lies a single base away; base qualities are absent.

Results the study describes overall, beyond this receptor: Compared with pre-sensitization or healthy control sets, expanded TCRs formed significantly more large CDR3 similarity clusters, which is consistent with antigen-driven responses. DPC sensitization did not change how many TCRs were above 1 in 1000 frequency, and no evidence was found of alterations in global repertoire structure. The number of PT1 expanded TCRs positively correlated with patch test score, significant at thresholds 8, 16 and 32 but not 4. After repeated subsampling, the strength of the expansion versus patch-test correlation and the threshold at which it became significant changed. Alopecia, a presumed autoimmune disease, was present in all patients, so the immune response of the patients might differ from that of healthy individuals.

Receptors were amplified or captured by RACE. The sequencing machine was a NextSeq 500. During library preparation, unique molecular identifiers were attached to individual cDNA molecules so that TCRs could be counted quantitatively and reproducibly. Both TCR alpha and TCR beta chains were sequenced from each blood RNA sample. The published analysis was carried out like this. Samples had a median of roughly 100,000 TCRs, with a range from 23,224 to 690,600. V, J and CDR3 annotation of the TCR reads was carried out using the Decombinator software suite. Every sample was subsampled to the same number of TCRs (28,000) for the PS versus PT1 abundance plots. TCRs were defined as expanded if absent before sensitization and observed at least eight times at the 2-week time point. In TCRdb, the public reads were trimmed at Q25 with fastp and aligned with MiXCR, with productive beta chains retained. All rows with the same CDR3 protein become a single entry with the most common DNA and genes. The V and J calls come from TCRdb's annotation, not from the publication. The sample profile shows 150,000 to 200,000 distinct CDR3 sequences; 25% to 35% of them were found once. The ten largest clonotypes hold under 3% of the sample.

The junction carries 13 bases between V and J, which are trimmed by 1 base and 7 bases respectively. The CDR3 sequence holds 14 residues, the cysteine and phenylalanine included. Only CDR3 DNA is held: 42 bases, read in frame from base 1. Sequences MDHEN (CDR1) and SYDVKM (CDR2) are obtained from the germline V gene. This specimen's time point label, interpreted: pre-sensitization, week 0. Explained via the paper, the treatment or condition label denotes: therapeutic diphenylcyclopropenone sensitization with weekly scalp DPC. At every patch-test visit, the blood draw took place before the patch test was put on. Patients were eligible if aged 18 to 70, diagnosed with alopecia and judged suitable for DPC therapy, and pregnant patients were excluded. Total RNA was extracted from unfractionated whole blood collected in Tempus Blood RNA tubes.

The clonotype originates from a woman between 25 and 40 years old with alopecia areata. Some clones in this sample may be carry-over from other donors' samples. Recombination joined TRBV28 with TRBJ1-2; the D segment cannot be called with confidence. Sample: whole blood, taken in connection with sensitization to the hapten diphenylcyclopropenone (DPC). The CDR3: CASSLFPTASGYTF. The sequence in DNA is TGTGCCAGCAGTTTATTTCCGACCGCTAGTGGCTACACCTTC.